This T cell receptor (beta chain) was identified in a study of cytomegalovirus exposure and HLA in healthy donors. Study-wide background: Ancestry clustering placed around 80% of roughly 410 genotyped donors in the Caucasian-associated cluster.

Concerning this clone itself: Its antigen is not known.

Germline CDR1 and CDR2: SGHVS and FNYEAQ. The CDR3 length is 15 residues. V lost 1 base and J 2 bases, leaving 8 bases between the germline ends. Notes on the study in general: Through in vitro validation, three CMV-associated chains were shown to be specific for CMV antigens. Within a later analysis, the majority of CMV-associated TCR beta chains appeared HLA-restricted.

The study ran its PCR with 60 Vbeta and 13 Jbeta primers. Repertoires were generated with immunoSEQ multiplex PCR, while TCRdb's copy carries only in-frame clones and drops some. This table has about 160,000 clones, 70% to 90% appearing once. This receptor was identified in a man aged 18 to 29 in good health and CMV-seropositive. Sequencing was performed on PBMCs. This chain connects TRBV7-6 to TRBJ2-2, with D possibly matching TRBD2 (6 bases). CDR3 loop: CASSLGGVNTGELFF. CDR3 DNA sequence: TGTGCCAGCAGCTTAGGCGGGGTTAACACCGGGGAGCTGTTTTTT.